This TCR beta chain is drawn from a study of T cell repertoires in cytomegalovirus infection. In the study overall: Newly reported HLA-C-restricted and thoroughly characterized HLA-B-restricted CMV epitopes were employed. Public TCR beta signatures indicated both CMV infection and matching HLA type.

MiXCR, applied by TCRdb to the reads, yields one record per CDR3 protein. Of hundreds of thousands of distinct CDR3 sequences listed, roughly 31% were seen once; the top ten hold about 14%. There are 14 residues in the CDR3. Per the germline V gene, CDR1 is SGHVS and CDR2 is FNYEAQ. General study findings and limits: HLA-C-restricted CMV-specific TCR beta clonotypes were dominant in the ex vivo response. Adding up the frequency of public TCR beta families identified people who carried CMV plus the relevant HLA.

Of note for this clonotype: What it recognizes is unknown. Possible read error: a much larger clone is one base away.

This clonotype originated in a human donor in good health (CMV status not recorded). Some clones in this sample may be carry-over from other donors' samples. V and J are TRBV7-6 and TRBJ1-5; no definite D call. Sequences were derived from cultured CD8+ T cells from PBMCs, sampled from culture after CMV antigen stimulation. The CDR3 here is CANSRGPSNQPQHF. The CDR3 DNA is TGTGCCAACAGCCGCGGACCGAGCAATCAGCCCCAGCATTTT.